One sample yielded the 20 T cell receptor beta chains listed below, sequenced in a study of T cell responses to AZD1222 COVID-19 vaccine (dated by TCRdb to the early 2020s). The sample's time point label, decoded: about 28 days (+/-7) after the second vaccine dose. The library came from the immunoSEQ multiplex PCR assay. TCRdb took this table from immuneACCESS and kept in-frame rearrangements with V and J called. Such tables lack part of the clones; where checked against another copy, unresolved V genes explain under half of the gap, and the rest is unexplained. The sample table records about 110,000 clones; about 87% of these occur just once. Roughly 15% of the sample rests with the top ten. Sequences were derived from peripheral blood, sampled 28 days after the second AZD1222 dose. The receptors stem from an adult who received the AZD1222 COVID-19 vaccine.

CDR3 amino acids: CASSPGHSGNTIYF. CDR3 nucleotides: TGCGCCAGCAGCCCTGGACACTCTGGAAACACCATATATTTT. V and J are TRBV4-1 and TRBJ1-3; D is possibly TRBD1 (5 bases). Trimming took off 4 bases at V and 0 bases at J, with 7 bases between the two ends. Germline CDR1 reads MGHRA; CDR2 reads YSYEKL. The CDR3 totals 14 residues.

This clone came up a few times. The chain uses TRBV7-7 and TRBJ1-1, with 9 nucleotides matching TRBD1. Germline CDR1 and CDR2: SSHAT and FNYEAQ (reference sequence). V was pared by 4 bases and J by 5 bases, with 11 bases of the junction left unmatched. The CDR3 is 16 amino acids. CDR3 residues: CASSYENRGRLTEAFF. CDR3 sequence (DNA): TGTGCCAGCAGCTACGAAAACAGGGGGCGATTAACTGAAGCTTTCTTT.

This sequence joins TRBV5-1 and TRBJ2-7, with D perhaps TRBD1 or TRBD2 (6 bases each). Germline V CDR1 and CDR2: SGHRS, YFSETQ. This CDR3 has 16 residues. The ends were cut back, 1 base at V and 2 bases at J, with 16 bases in the middle. CDR3 DNA sequence: TGCGCCAGCAGCTTGCCGACGGGGGCGACCCCCTACGAGCAGTACTTC. Translating gives CASSLPTGATPYEQYF.

The CDR3 here is CASSFTANQPQHF. CDR3 nucleotides: TGTGCCAGCAGTTTTACGGCGAATCAGCCCCAGCATTTT. The chain couples TRBV12-3 or TRBV12-4 to TRBJ1-5; D ambiguous. The CDR3 spans 13 residues. Trimming left V 3 bases short and J 4 bases short, with 7 bases between.

This clone was counted between two and nine times. The V gene is TRBV7-3, the J gene TRBJ1-3; D remains unclear. Per the germline V gene, CDR1 is SGHTA and CDR2 is FQGTGA. V was pared by 4 bases and J by 2 bases, with 9 bases between. The CDR3 runs 14 residues. This CDR3 is CASSSGSPGNTIYF. In DNA, the CDR3 is TGTGCCAGCAGCTCGGGGAGTCCTGGAAACACCATATATTTT.

This clone appeared once. This chain joins TRBV6-6 and TRBJ1-1; weak D call: TRBD1 (6 bases). This CDR3 is built from 14 residues. V was pared by 3 bases and J by 5 bases, with 13 bases between. Germline V CDR1 and CDR2: MNHNY, SVGAGI (reference sequence). This CDR3 reads CASSYGGPGTEAFF. As DNA, the CDR3 is TGTGCCAGCAGTTATGGGGGGCCCGGGACTGAAGCTTTCTTT.

The chain carries TRBV15 and TRBJ1-6; 7 nucleotides align to TRBD1. Germline V lookup: CDR1 LNHNV, CDR2 YYDKDF (reference sequence). V was clipped by 6 bases and J by 6 bases; unmatched bases: 8. The CDR3 length is 15 residues. CDR3 nucleotide sequence: TGTGCCACCAGTAGCGGGACAGCCTTTAATTCACCCCTCCACTTT. Its protein is CATSSGTAFNSPLHF. The complete variable domain, with remaining parts taken from reference TRBV15 and TRBJ1-6, reads DAMVIQNPRYQVTQFGKPVTLSCSQTLNHNVMYWYQQKSSQAPKLLFHYYDKDFNNEADTPDNFQSRRPNTSFCFLDIRSPGLGDTAMYLCATSSGTAFNSPLHFGNGTRLTVT.

This chain uses TRBV5-1 with TRBJ1-1; unclear D gene. The CDR3 totals 17 residues. Germline CDR1 and CDR2: SGHRS and YFSETQ. The V end lost 2 bases, the J end lost 2 bases, and 19 bases lay between the germline ends. The CDR3 sequence is CASSFSYSPAENTEAFF. Written as DNA, the CDR3 is TGCGCCAGCAGCTTTAGTTACAGCCCTGCCGAAAACACTGAAGCTTTCTTT.

The CDR3 DNA reads TGTGCCAGCAGTTACTCCGGGACAGGAGTCACCGGGGAGCTGTTTTTT. Encoded protein: CASSYSGTGVTGELFF. The chain is built from TRBV6-2 or TRBV6-3 and TRBJ2-2, with 8 bases aligning to TRBD1. The CDR3 runs 16 residues. The germline V gene has CDR1 MNHEY and CDR2 SVGEGT. J gave up 4 bases and V 0 bases, and 4 bases lay outside the gene matches.

The chain recombines TRBV7-9 with TRBJ2-7; 7 nucleotides align to TRBD1. J gave up 3 bases and V 1 base, and 12 bases lay outside the gene matches. The length of the CDR3 is 17 residues. The germline V gene has CDR1 SEHNR and CDR2 FQNEAQ (reference sequence). CDR3 nucleotide sequence: TGTGCCAGCAGCTTAGGAGGGCTATCGACAGGGAACTACGAGCAGTACTTC. Translating gives CASSLGGLSTGNYEQYF.

In its sample, this clone was seen once. The CDR3 is CASRDIRTDTQYF. The CDR3 DNA sequence: TGTGCCAGTCGGGACATCCGGACAGATACGCAGTATTTT. The chain carries TRBV6-5 and TRBJ2-3; a possible D gene is TRBD1 (6 bases). Germline V lookup: CDR1 MNHEY, CDR2 SVGAGI. The V end lost 9 bases, the J end lost 3 bases, and 13 bases lay between the germline ends. The CDR3 is made up of 13 amino acids.

This rearrangement joins TRBV5-1 to TRBJ2-5; TRBD1 might be the D (6 bases). This CDR3 is 14 amino acids long. Trimming cost V 4 bases and J 2 bases, with 12 bases left between them. CDR1 and CDR2 (germline): SGHRS, YFSETQ. The CDR3 coding sequence is TGCGCCAGCAGCAGGGGGTGGGAACAAGAGACCCAGTACTTC. Translation gives CASSRGWEQETQYF.

A remark on this clone: The DNA is omitted, as the CDR3 cannot be located on it reliably, and the CDR3 follows TCRdb's listing. The gene calls are TRBV10-2 and TRBJ1-5; TRBD1 is the table's D call and was not checked against the DNA. The CDR3 length equals 14 residues, ends included. Germline V CDR1 and CDR2: WSHSY, SAAADI. CDR3 in amino acids: CASSSSDTHQPQHF.

The chain is built from TRBV6-5 and TRBJ2-1, with D possibly TRBD2 on 6 matching bases. CDR1 is MNHEY and CDR2 is SVGAGI in the germline V gene. V dropped 9 bases and J dropped 1 base, with 13 bases sitting between them. The CDR3 contains 14 residues. The CDR3 DNA is TGTGCCAGTAAGGAGGGCCAATCCTACAATGAGCAGTTCTTC. Translating gives CASKEGQSYNEQFF.

The chain uses TRBV11-2 and TRBJ2-7, with TRBD1 as a possible D gene (5 bases). CDR1 and CDR2 (germline): SGHAT, FQNNGV. The V end lost 3 bases, the J end lost 2 bases, and 8 bases lay between the germline ends. The CDR3 runs 13 residues. In DNA, the CDR3 is TGTGCCAGCAGCTTTTCAGGGCCCTACGAGCAGTACTTC. This translates into CASSFSGPYEQYF. The full variable domain, completed using reference TRBV11-2 and TRBJ2-7, is EAGVAQSPRYKIIEKRQSVAFWCNPISGHATLYWYQQILGQGPKLLIQFQNNGVVDDSQLPKDRFSAERLKGVDSTLKIQPAKLEDSAVYLCASSFSGPYEQYFGPGTRLTVT.

This clone was seen a few times. The chain is built from TRBV4-1 and TRBJ2-2; TRBD2 might be the D (6 bases). From germline, CDR1 is MGHRA and CDR2 YSYEKL. V gave up 4 bases and J gave up 1 base, with 22 bases separating them. This CDR3 comprises 19 residues. The CDR3 here is CASSPHRLAWGVNTGELFF. As DNA, the CDR3 is TGCGCCAGCAGCCCCCATCGTCTAGCTTGGGGGGTGAACACCGGGGAGCTGTTTTTT.

This sequence joins TRBV6-5 and TRBJ1-1, with D perhaps TRBD1 (5 bases). CDR3 length: 16 amino acids. Germline V gene lookup returns CDR1 MNHEY and CDR2 SVGAGI. Deletions cut 2 bases from V and 1 base from J, with 14 bases between. CDR3 in amino acids: CASSYLSGHGNTEAFF. CDR3 in DNA: TGTGCCAGCAGTTACCTCTCGGGGCACGGGAACACTGAAGCTTTCTTT.

This clone occurred once. The chain has TRBV6-2 or TRBV6-3 and TRBJ2-1, with 10 bases lining up with TRBD1. The CDR3 runs to 15 residues. Trimming cost V 2 bases and J 7 bases; bases outside gene matches: 5. Germline assignment: CDR1 MNHEY and CDR2 SVGEGT. CDR3 residues: CASSYARGQGNEQFF. For the CDR3, the DNA is TGTGCCAGCAGTTACGCCCGGGGACAGGGGAATGAGCAGTTCTTC.

This clone is a singleton in its sample. Other nucleotide sequences from this sample produce the same CDR3. V and J are TRBV12-3 or TRBV12-4 and TRBJ1-3; D is unresolved. Trimming removed 3 bases from V and 4 bases from J, with 1 base in between. The CDR3 spans 11 residues. CDR3 nucleotide sequence: TGTGCCAGCAGTTTGGGAAACACCATATATTTT. This codes for CASSLGNTIYF.

The chain combines TRBV6-5 with TRBJ2-2, with 11 bases aligning to TRBD1. The CDR3 spans 14 residues. Germline CDR1 is MNHEY and CDR2 is SVGAGI. With 4 bases clipped from V and 5 bases from J, the junction kept 0 bases outside the gene matches. CDR3 protein: CASSWDRGTGELFF. The DNA for the CDR3 is TGTGCCAGCAGTTGGGACAGGGGGACCGGGGAGCTGTTTTTT.